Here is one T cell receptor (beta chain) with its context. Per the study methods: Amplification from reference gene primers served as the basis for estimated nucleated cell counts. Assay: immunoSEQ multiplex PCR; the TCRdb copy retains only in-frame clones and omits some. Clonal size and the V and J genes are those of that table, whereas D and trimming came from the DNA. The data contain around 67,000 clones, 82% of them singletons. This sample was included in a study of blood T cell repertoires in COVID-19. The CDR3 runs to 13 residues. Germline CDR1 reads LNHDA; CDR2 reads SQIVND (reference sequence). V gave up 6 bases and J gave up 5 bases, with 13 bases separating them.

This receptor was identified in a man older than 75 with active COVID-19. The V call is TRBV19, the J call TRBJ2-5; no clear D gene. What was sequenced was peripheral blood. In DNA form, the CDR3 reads TGTGCCAGTAGGGAAGGCGGTTCGGAGACCCAGTACTTC. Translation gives CASREGGSETQYF.